A single sample is the source of the 20 T cell receptor beta chains below, sequenced in a study of OX40 agonist ivuxolimab in advanced cancers. Assay: immunoSEQ multiplex PCR; the TCRdb copy retains only in-frame clones and omits some. Of tens of thousands of clones in the sample, roughly 89% were seen once. This specimen was CD4+ or CD8+ T cells sorted from blood, taken in a trial of the OX40 agonist ivuxolimab. The receptors stem from an adult with an advanced solid tumor such as melanoma, head and neck, liver or kidney cancer.

This chain joins TRBV19 and TRBJ1-1, with D maybe TRBD1 (6 bases). The CDR3 loop spans 16 amino acids. Germline values: CDR1 LNHDA, CDR2 SQIVND (reference sequence). V lost 5 bases, J lost 3 bases, and 19 bases lay in between. CDR3 DNA: TGTGCCAGTAGTTCCCCAGGGGAATCCTTCTACACTGAAGCTTTCTTT. This sequence encodes CASSSPGESFYTEAFF.

V is TRBV6-5 and J is TRBJ2-7, with TRBD1 matching over 8 bases. The CDR3 runs to 15 residues. Trimming at V came to 5 bases and at J to 5 bases, leaving 11 bases not matched to a gene. Germline CDR1 and CDR2: MNHEY and SVGAGI. The CDR3 region has the DNA TGTGCCAGCAGTAGCCTGGGACAGGCTAACGACGAGCAGTACTTC. Translated: CASSSLGQANDEQYF.

V and J are TRBV29-1 and TRBJ2-1; 9 positions agree with TRBD2. The V and J ends lost 1 base and 2 bases, in that order; junction bases with no gene match: 0. The CDR3 spans 14 residues. Germline V lookup: CDR1 SQVTM, CDR2 ANQGSEA. The CDR3 DNA is TGCAGCGTTGAAGGCGGGAGGGCCTACAATGAGCAGTTCTTC. Its protein product is CSVEGGRAYNEQFF.

V usage is TRBV30 and J usage is TRBJ1-1; unclear D gene. The ends were cut back, 5 bases at V and 0 bases at J, with 4 bases in the middle. Germline V CDR1 and CDR2: GTSNPN, SVGIG (reference sequence). CDR3 length: 11 residues. The CDR3 loop reads CAWGLNTEAFF. The CDR3 DNA is TGTGCCTGGGGCTTGAACACTGAAGCTTTCTTT.

The chain is built from TRBV29-1 and TRBJ2-5, with 10 bases that match TRBD1. Trimming removed 6 bases from V and 7 bases from J; junction bases left unmatched: 11. There are 14 residues in the CDR3. Germline V CDR1 and CDR2: SQVTM, ANQGSEA. CDR3 nucleotides: TGCAGCGTGACAGGGGGCGCGTATTGGGGGACCCAGTACTTC. Translated: CSVTGGAYWGTQYF.

The V and J genes are TRBV5-4 and TRBJ2-7; 8 positions agree with TRBD1. V dropped 5 bases and J dropped 3; count of bases not matched to a gene: 7. The CDR3 has 14 amino acids. Germline CDR1 reads SGHNT; CDR2 reads YYREEE (reference sequence). The CDR3 protein is CASSFGQGLYEQYF. For the CDR3, the DNA is TGTGCCAGCAGTTTCGGACAGGGCCTCTACGAGCAGTACTTC.

The chain has TRBV29-1 and TRBJ2-1, with 8 bases fitting TRBD2. Germline V gene lookup returns CDR1 SQVTM and CDR2 ANQGSEA. V shed 4 bases and J 1 base; nucleotides not matched to a gene: 3. The CDR3 has 14 amino acids. CDR3 protein: CSVVAGRSYNEQFF. In nucleotides, the CDR3 is TGCAGCGTTGTAGCGGGGAGGTCCTACAATGAGCAGTTCTTC.

This sequence joins TRBV4-1 and TRBJ2-7; 9 nucleotides agree with TRBD1. Trimming removed 1 base from V and 3 bases from J; junction bases left unmatched: 13. This CDR3 contains 18 residues. In germline, CDR1 is MGHRA, CDR2 YSYEKL. The CDR3 loop is CASSQAGRTGVGFYEQYF. The CDR3 DNA reads as TGCGCCAGCAGCCAAGCGGGGAGGACAGGGGTCGGTTTCTACGAGCAGTACTTC.

The chain carries TRBV9 and TRBJ2-3; D ambiguous. The CDR3 has 14 amino acids. V was pared by 0 bases and J by 2 bases, with 7 bases between. Germline assignment: CDR1 SGDLS and CDR2 YYNGEE. The chain's CDR3 is CASSVGLITDTQYF. For the CDR3, the DNA is TGTGCCAGCAGCGTAGGCCTGATCACAGATACGCAGTATTTT.

J is TRBJ2-3 and V is TRBV19, with D possibly matching TRBD2 (6 bases). This CDR3 is built from 16 residues. Trimming shortened V by 5 bases and J by 4 bases, and 19 bases separated the two germline ends. Germline V CDR1 and CDR2: LNHDA, SQIVND (reference sequence). In nucleotides, the CDR3 is TGTGCCAGTAGTCCCCCCCGGGGGTCCTTCCCAGATACGCAGTATTTT. Protein product: CASSPPRGSFPDTQYF.

This sequence joins TRBV9 and TRBJ1-4, with D possibly being TRBD1 (6 bases). From germline, CDR1 is SGDLS and CDR2 YYNGEE. This CDR3 comprises 15 residues. The V end lost 3 bases, the J end lost 7 bases, and 16 bases lay between the germline ends. The CDR3 here is CASSGDGGAGEKLFF. The CDR3 DNA reads TGTGCCAGCAGCGGGGATGGGGGCGCGGGTGAAAAACTGTTTTTT.

V gene TRBV9 combines with J gene TRBJ2-7, with TRBD2 identical over 9 bases. Germline CDR1 reads SGDLS; CDR2 reads YYNGEE. This CDR3 is built from 15 residues. Losses at the gene ends were 0 bases for V and 6 bases for J; bases not matched to a gene: 7. The CDR3 nucleotides are TGTGCCAGCAGCGTAGCCAGCGGGGGGCTAAGCGAGCAGTACTTC. Protein product: CASSVASGGLSEQYF.

This chain joins TRBV16 and TRBJ2-7; 11 bases fit TRBD2. The CDR3 consists of 18 residues. V shed 4 bases, J shed 4 bases, and the junction held 15 bases outside the gene matches. Germline values: CDR1 KGHSY, CDR2 FQNENV. DNA for the CDR3: TGTGCCAGCAGCCCCTCCGGGACTAGCGGCCCGGGGGGGTACGAGCAGTACTTC. Its translation is CASSPSGTSGPGGYEQYF.

The chain is built from TRBV7-3 and TRBJ2-3, with TRBD1 matching over 9 bases. Germline CDR1 is SGHTA and CDR2 is FQGTGA. CDR3 length: 15 amino acids. The V segment lost 1 base and the J segment 4 bases; nucleotides outside the gene matches: 3. CDR3 in DNA: TGTGCCAGCAGCTTAAGGGACAGGGAGGCAGATACGCAGTATTTT. It is translated as CASSLRDREADTQYF.

This sequence joins TRBV7-2 and TRBJ1-2, with unresolved D. This CDR3 spans 16 amino acids. From germline, CDR1 is SGHTA and CDR2 FQGNSA. V lost 2 bases to trimming and J lost 6 bases, with 19 bases between them. The CDR3 reads CASSLSPRPTEHGYTF. CDR3 bases: TGTGCCAGCAGCTTAAGCCCCAGGCCCACGGAGCATGGCTACACCTTC.

V and J are TRBV6-5 and TRBJ2-3; D gene ambiguous. The CDR3 is 14 residues long. V lost 3 bases to trimming and J lost 0 bases, with 7 bases between them. Germline V gene data show CDR1 as MNHEY and CDR2 as SVGAGI. CDR3 in DNA: TGTGCCAGCAGTTATAGCCGGAGCACAGATACGCAGTATTTT. The encoded protein is CASSYSRSTDTQYF.

The chain links TRBV27 to TRBJ2-1; 9 bases are a match to TRBD1. Germline V CDR1 and CDR2: MNHEY, SMNVEV (reference sequence). J was trimmed by 4 bases and V by 5 bases; bases with no gene match: 9. The CDR3 sequence is 16 residues long. The CDR3 sequence is CASSRGTGSPYNEQFF. CDR3 DNA sequence: TGTGCCAGCAGTCGCGGGACAGGGAGCCCTTACAATGAGCAGTTCTTC.

This chain joins TRBV6-6 and TRBJ1-1; D remains unclear. This CDR3 has 13 residues. Trimming removed 5 bases at V and 6 bases at J, with 13 bases between. Germline CDR1 and CDR2: MNHNY and SVGAGI (reference sequence). CDR3 sequence reads: CASSPGMVSEAFF. CDR3 bases: TGTGCCAGCAGTCCCGGGATGGTCTCTGAAGCTTTCTTT.

V gene TRBV10-2 combines with J gene TRBJ1-1; 9 nucleotides match TRBD1. The CDR3 length is 17 residues. The V and J ends lost 3 bases and 2 bases, in that order; junction bases with no gene match: 10. Germline assignment: CDR1 WSHSY and CDR2 SAAADI. CDR3 region: CASSDSNWDRANTEAFF. CDR3 nucleotides: TGCGCCAGCAGTGACAGTAACTGGGACAGGGCCAACACTGAAGCTTTCTTT.

This chain links TRBV7-2 with TRBJ2-1; 7 nucleotides align to TRBD2. Trimming removed 1 base from V and 7 bases from J; junction bases left unmatched: 7. The CDR3 runs 15 residues. CDR1 and CDR2 (germline): SGHTA, FQGNSA. CDR3 bases: TGTGCCAGCAGCTTAGTTGGGGGGGTGCGGAATGAGCAGTTCTTC. Its translation: CASSLVGGVRNEQFF.